The 31 T cell receptor beta chains below come from one sample, sequenced in a study of blood T cell repertoires in COVID-19. Profiled with immunoSEQ multiplex PCR; TCRdb holds only in-frame clones, not every one. The table has approximately 50,000 clones, roughly 91% seen once. The sequencing input was peripheral blood. The receptors derive from an elderly man with active or convalescent COVID-19.

The rearrangement links TRBV24-1 to TRBJ2-3; 14 nucleotides match TRBD2. Germline assignment: CDR1 KGHDR and CDR2 SFDVKD. This CDR3 region has 17 residues. Trimming at V came to 6 bases and at J to 4 bases, leaving 8 bases not matched to a gene. The CDR3 coding sequence is TGTGCCACCAGTAATCCGGGACTAGCGGGAGCATCAGATACGCAGTATTTT. Translation: CATSNPGLAGASDTQYF.

The J gene is TRBJ2-1, the V gene TRBV5-1; D may be TRBD2 (5 bases). Trimming pared 0 bases from V and 4 bases from J, leaving 8 bases between. CDR1 is SGHRS, CDR2 YFSETQ, per germline. This CDR3 spans 14 amino acids. CDR3 DNA sequence: TGCGCCAGCAGCTTGGAAGCGGAATACAATGAGCAGTTCTTC. Encoded protein: CASSLEAEYNEQFF.

V and J are TRBV6-5 and TRBJ2-3, with 10 bases that match TRBD2. The CDR3 has 15 residues. V shed 2 bases and J 4 bases; nucleotides not matched to a gene: 3. Per germline, CDR1 MNHEY and CDR2 SVGAGI. CDR3 region: CASSYLAGDPDTQYF. The CDR3 coding sequence is TGTGCCAGCAGTTACCTAGCGGGAGATCCAGATACGCAGTATTTT.

This clone showed up just once. The V call is TRBV5-1, the J call TRBJ1-5; 7 bases fit TRBD1. Germline V gene sequence: CDR1 SGHRS, CDR2 YFSETQ. Trimming cost V 4 bases and J 5 bases; bases outside gene matches: 9. This CDR3 is built from 15 residues. CDR3 nucleotide sequence: TGCGCCAGCAGCCCCGACGGACAGGCGCATCAGCCCCAGCATTTT. Protein sequence: CASSPDGQAHQPQHF.

This sequence joins TRBV7-9 and TRBJ2-1; 11 positions match TRBD2. The V gene end was trimmed by 3 bases and the J gene end by 7 bases; junction bases not matched to a gene: 8. Germline CDR1 reads SEHNR; CDR2 reads FQNEAQ (reference sequence). This CDR3 is 16 amino acids long. The CDR3 nucleotides read TGTGCCAGCAGCTTCCTAGCGGGAGGCCACGGGAATGAGCAGTTCTTC. As protein: CASSFLAGGHGNEQFF.

The chain combines TRBV7-2 with TRBJ1-4; 8 nucleotides match TRBD1. V was clipped by 6 bases and J by 8 bases; unmatched bases: 8. The CDR3 extends over 14 amino acids. Germline CDR1 is SGHTA and CDR2 is FQGNSA. CDR3 residues: CASSRQGRKEKLFF. CDR3 bases: TGTGCCAGCAGTCGACAGGGGAGAAAGGAAAAACTGTTTTTT. Full variable domain (rest looked up from reference TRBV7-2 and TRBJ1-4): GAGVSQSPSNKVTEKGKDVELRCDPISGHTALYWYRQSLGQGLEFLIYFQGNSAPDKSGLPSDRFSAERTGGSVSTLTIQRTQQEDSAVYLCASSRQGRKEKLFFGSGTQLSVL.

The chain employs TRBV2 and TRBJ2-5; D not certain. Looked up from germline, CDR1 is SNHLY and CDR2 is FYNNEI. This CDR3 region has 14 residues. V was pared by 4 bases and J by 3 bases, with 12 bases between. The CDR3 spells CASSVLRGKETQYF. The CDR3 coding sequence is TGTGCCAGCAGTGTTCTACGCGGCAAAGAGACCCAGTACTTC.

This clone was picked up one time. The chain uses TRBV10-3 and TRBJ1-5, with 10 bases fitting TRBD1. Looked up from germline, CDR1 is ENHRY and CDR2 is SYGVKD. The junction had 10 bases not matched to a gene; V was cut back by 6 bases and J by 8 bases. This CDR3 is built from 15 residues. The CDR3 DNA is TGTGCCATCAGGGGCGAAGGACAGGGGGGGGAGCCCCAGCATTTT. Its protein is CAIRGEGQGGEPQHF.

A single count supports this clone. This chain connects TRBV5-1 to TRBJ2-5; D is unresolved. There are 14 residues in the CDR3. Trimming pared 2 bases from V and 3 bases from J, leaving 11 bases between. Germline V gene sequence: CDR1 SGHRS, CDR2 YFSETQ. This CDR3 reads CASSFVGVEETQYF. In DNA form, the CDR3 reads TGCGCCAGCAGCTTCGTGGGCGTTGAAGAGACCCAGTACTTC.

The chain uses TRBV19 and TRBJ2-3; 8 bases are a match to TRBD1. Germline V gene sequence: CDR1 LNHDA, CDR2 SQIVND (reference sequence). The length of the CDR3 is 17 residues. V was pared by 1 base and J by 4 bases, with 10 bases of the junction left unmatched. CDR3 residues: CASSIGGAGGFADTQYF. In DNA, the CDR3 is TGTGCCAGTAGTATAGGGGGAGCAGGGGGCTTTGCAGATACGCAGTATTTT.

The chain joins TRBV11-2 to TRBJ2-7; D is unresolved. The germline V gene has CDR1 SGHAT and CDR2 FQNNGV. This CDR3 contains 12 residues. Trimming cost V 4 bases and J 6 bases, with 10 bases left between them. CDR3 in DNA: TGTGCCAGCAGCTCCCTTAATCGCGAGCAGTACTTC. It is translated as CASSSLNREQYF.

The gene calls are TRBV25-1 and TRBJ1-1; D is undetermined. V was pared by 2 bases and J by 11 bases, with 15 bases between. CDR1 and CDR2 from the germline V gene are MGHDK and SYGVNS. The CDR3 is 13 residues long. The CDR3 loop reads CASSEAGWLRAFF. CDR3 sequence (DNA): TGTGCCAGCAGTGAAGCCGGGTGGCTGAGGGCTTTCTTT. The whole variable domain, filled in from reference TRBV25-1 and TRBJ1-1, reads EADIYQTPRYLVIGTGKKITLECSQTMGHDKMYWYQQDPGMELHLIHYSYGVNSTEKGDLSSESTVSRIRTEHFPLTLESARPSHTSQYLCASSEAGWLRAFFGQGTRLTVV.

J is TRBJ2-3 and V is TRBV5-5; D may be TRBD1 (6 bases). V lost 6 bases and J lost 1, with 12 bases in between. The V gene's germline CDR1 is SGHKS and CDR2 YYEKEE (reference sequence). The CDR3 spans 14 residues. Here the CDR3 reads CASTPTGRTDTQYF. CDR3 DNA: TGTGCCAGCACCCCGACAGGACGCACAGATACGCAGTATTTT.

The chain joins TRBV7-2 to TRBJ2-5; D remains ambiguous. Germline V gives CDR1 SGHTA, CDR2 FQGNSA. V was pared by 3 bases and J by 1 base, with 6 bases between. This CDR3 has 13 amino acids. CDR3: CASSFWAQETQYF. CDR3 DNA sequence: TGTGCCAGCAGCTTCTGGGCCCAAGAGACCCAGTACTTC.

The gene calls are TRBV29-1 and TRBJ2-1; the D gene is possibly TRBD1 (7 bases). This CDR3 spans 13 amino acids. CDR1 is SQVTM, CDR2 ANQGSEA, per germline. Trimming cost V 7 bases and J 7 bases, with 17 bases left between them. CDR3 residues: CSGGTVFGNEQFF. As DNA, the CDR3 is TGCAGCGGCGGGACAGTCTTCGGGAATGAGCAGTTCTTC.

This chain links TRBV30 with TRBJ2-7, with TRBD2 matching 8 bases. The trim removed 7 bases at V and 2 bases at J, leaving 4 bases unmatched. The germline V gene has CDR1 GTSNPN and CDR2 SVGIG (reference sequence). The CDR3 runs to 12 residues. This chain's CDR3 is CAYLAGPYEQYF. The CDR3 coding sequence is TGTGCCTACCTAGCGGGTCCCTACGAGCAGTACTTC.

The chain links TRBV19 to TRBJ1-2, with 8 bases fitting TRBD1. The CDR3 length is 15 residues. CDR1 is LNHDA and CDR2 is SQIVND in the germline V gene (reference sequence). The V and J ends lost 1 base and 5 bases, in that order; junction bases with no gene match: 6. The DNA of the CDR3 is TGTGCCAGTAGTATAGCGGCAGGGGGCGAGTATGGCTACACCTTC. It translates to CASSIAAGGEYGYTF.

The chain has TRBV30 and TRBJ1-1; D possibly corresponds to TRBD1 (6 bases). The V and J ends lost 1 base and 1 base respectively, with 10 bases between them. Germline assignment: CDR1 GTSNPN and CDR2 SVGIG (reference sequence). The CDR3 contains 14 residues. The DNA of the CDR3 is TGTGCCTGGAGTGGAGGGGGACCGAACACTGAAGCTTTCTTT. Amino acid sequence: CAWSGGGPNTEAFF.

This sequence joins TRBV30 and TRBJ1-2; D possibly corresponds to TRBD1 (5 bases). Between the trimmed V and J ends, which lost 3 bases and 2 bases, there was a span of 10 bases. This CDR3 contains 13 residues. Germline assignment: CDR1 GTSNPN and CDR2 SVGIG (reference sequence). The CDR3 region is CAWRNRRNYGYTF. As DNA, the CDR3 is TGTGCCTGGAGAAACAGGAGAAACTATGGCTACACCTTC.

The V call is TRBV7-6, the J call TRBJ1-1, with D possibly being TRBD1 (6 bases). In germline, CDR1 is SGHVS, CDR2 FNYEAQ. Trimming removed 5 bases at V and 0 bases at J, with 22 bases between. This CDR3 region has 18 residues. The chain's CDR3 is CASSPSGPRDTMNTEAFF. CDR3 coding DNA: TGTGCCAGCAGCCCCTCAGGACCCCGGGACACGATGAACACTGAAGCTTTCTTT.

The V call is TRBV20-1, the J call TRBJ1-1, with D unclear. This CDR3 comprises 11 residues. The germline gives CDR1 DFQATT, CDR2 SNEGSKA (reference sequence). The V gene lost 0 bases and the J gene lost 7 bases, with 6 bases spanning the gap. DNA for the CDR3: TGCAGTGCTAGAGAGCGGCTTGAAGCTTTCTTT. Translating gives CSARERLEAFF.

The chain employs TRBV15 and TRBJ2-7; 12 bases match TRBD2. The CDR3 sequence is 20 residues long. The junction had 14 bases not matched to a gene; V was cut back by 0 bases and J by 2 bases. Per the germline V gene, CDR1 is LNHNV and CDR2 is YYDKDF (reference sequence). CDR3 amino acids: CATSRDLRSTLAGGAYEQYF. As DNA, the CDR3 is TGTGCCACCAGCAGAGATCTGAGATCTACGCTAGCGGGGGGGGCCTACGAGCAGTACTTC.

The CDR3 nucleotides read TGCAGCGTTGAAGAGGGGGACAGAGCAAAGTACTTC. It yields the protein CSVEEGDRAKYF. The chain employs TRBV29-1 and TRBJ2-7, with 7 bases that match TRBD1. With V trimmed by 0 bases and J by 11 bases, 7 bases remained unmatched. The CDR3 consists of 12 residues. Germline-derived CDR1 and CDR2 are SQVTM and ANQGSEA.

V usage is TRBV28 and J usage is TRBJ1-1; the D gene is possibly TRBD1 (5 bases). Between the trimmed V and J ends, which lost 7 bases and 5 bases, there was a span of 17 bases. The CDR3 runs to 14 residues. Germline loops: CDR1 MDHEN, CDR2 SYDVKM. CDR3 nucleotides: TGTGCCAGCACCCCCGGAGGGGCGCGGACTGAAGCTTTCTTT. It codes for CASTPGGARTEAFF.

The chain uses TRBV10-2 and TRBJ1-1; a weak D match, TRBD1 (5 bases). Trimming cost V 4 bases and J 1 base, with 7 bases left between them. CDR1 is WSHSY and CDR2 is SAAADI in the germline V gene. There are 13 residues in the CDR3. The CDR3, as DNA: TGCGCCAGCAGTGGACAGACGAACACTGAAGCTTTCTTT. Translating it yields CASSGQTNTEAFF.

The J gene is TRBJ2-7, the V gene TRBV19; maybe TRBD1 (6 bases). Trimming stripped 6 bases from V and 3 bases from J, with 18 bases between. The CDR3 extends over 15 amino acids. Germline V gene data show CDR1 as LNHDA and CDR2 as SQIVND (reference sequence). The DNA of the CDR3 is TGTGCCAGTAGCCCCCTCCGGGACACCTACTACGAGCAGTACTTC. The encoded protein is CASSPLRDTYYEQYF. The full variable domain, rest sourced from reference TRBV19 and TRBJ2-7, is DGGITQSPKYLFRKEGQNVTLSCEQNLNHDAMYWYRQDPGQGLRLIYYSQIVNDFQKGDIAEGYSVSREKKESFPLTVTSAQKNPTAFYLCASSPLRDTYYEQYFGPGTRLTVT.

V is TRBV5-4 and J is TRBJ1-1, with 7 bases identical to TRBD1. The germline CDR1 and CDR2 sequences are SGHNT and YYREEE (reference sequence). The CDR3 has 15 amino acids. Trimming took 0 bases from V and 3 from J; bases not matched to a gene: 5. This CDR3 is CASSLGQGTDTEAFF. Written as DNA, the CDR3 is TGTGCCAGCAGCTTGGGACAGGGCACCGACACTGAAGCTTTCTTT.

The V and J genes are TRBV4-3 and TRBJ2-3, with D unresolved. CDR1 LGHNA and CDR2 YSLEER come from the germline V gene. With 1 base removed from V and 6 bases from J, the gap between germline ends came to 8 bases. The CDR3 is 13 amino acids. CDR3 sequence (DNA): TGCGCCAGCAGCCAAGGCCCACGGGATACGCAGTATTTT. It yields the protein CASSQGPRDTQYF.

The V and J genes are TRBV7-8 and TRBJ2-1, with a possible D match to TRBD2 (6 bases). The CDR3 is 15 residues long. V was trimmed by 6 bases and J by 6 bases, leaving 18 bases between them. Per germline, CDR1 SGHVS and CDR2 FQNEAQ. CDR3 region: CASRKGASDPNEQFF. In DNA form, the CDR3 reads TGTGCCAGCAGGAAAGGGGCTAGCGATCCCAATGAGCAGTTCTTC.

The genes are TRBV12-3 or TRBV12-4 and TRBJ1-2; TRBD1 matches at 8 bases. V shed 6 bases and J 8 bases; nucleotides not matched to a gene: 8. The CDR3 spans 13 residues. The DNA for the CDR3 is TGTGCCAGCAGCCGCGGACAGGGCGGGGGCTACACCTTC. This sequence encodes CASSRGQGGGYTF.

As concerns this clone: An end of the junction does not agree with germline; a read error may underlie this. The V and J genes are TRBV4-3 and TRBJ2-7; 10 bases align to TRBD2. CDR3 length: 14 amino acids. Looked up from germline, CDR1 is LGHNA and CDR2 is YSLEER. In DNA, the CDR3 is TGCGCCAGCAGCCAAGATCTCACTAGCGGGGTCTTGAACTTC. Translating gives CASSQDLTSGVLNF.